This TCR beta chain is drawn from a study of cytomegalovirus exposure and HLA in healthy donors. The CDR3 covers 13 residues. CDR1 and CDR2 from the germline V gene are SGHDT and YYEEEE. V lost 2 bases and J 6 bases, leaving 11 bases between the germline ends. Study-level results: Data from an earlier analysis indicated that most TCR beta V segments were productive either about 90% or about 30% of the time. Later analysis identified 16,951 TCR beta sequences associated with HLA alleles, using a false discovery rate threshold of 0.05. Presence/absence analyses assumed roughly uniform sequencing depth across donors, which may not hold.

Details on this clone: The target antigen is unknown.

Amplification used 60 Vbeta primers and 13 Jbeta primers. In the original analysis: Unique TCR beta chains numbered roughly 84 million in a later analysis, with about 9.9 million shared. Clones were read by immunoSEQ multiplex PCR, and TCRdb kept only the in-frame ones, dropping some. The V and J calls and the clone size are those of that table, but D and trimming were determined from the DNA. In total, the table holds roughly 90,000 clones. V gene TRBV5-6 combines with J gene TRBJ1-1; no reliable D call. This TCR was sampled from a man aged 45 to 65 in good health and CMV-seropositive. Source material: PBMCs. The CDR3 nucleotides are TGTGCCAGCAGCTTCGTAAGTTACTCTGAAGCTTTCTTT. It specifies CASSFVSYSEAFF.